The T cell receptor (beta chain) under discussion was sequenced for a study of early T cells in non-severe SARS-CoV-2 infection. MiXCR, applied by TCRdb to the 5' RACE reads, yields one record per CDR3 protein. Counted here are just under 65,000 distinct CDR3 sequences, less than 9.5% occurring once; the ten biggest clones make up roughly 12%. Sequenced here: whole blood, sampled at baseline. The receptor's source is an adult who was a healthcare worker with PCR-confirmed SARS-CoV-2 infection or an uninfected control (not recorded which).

CDR3 nucleotides: TGTGCCAGCAGCTTAGTCTTGGCGGGGGGCTCCCCACAAAATACGCAGTATTTT. Translated: CASSLVLAGGSPQNTQYF. This rearrangement joins TRBV7-2 to TRBJ2-3; 8 nucleotides align to TRBD2. Germline CDR1 is SGHTA and CDR2 is FQGNSA. The CDR3 has 18 amino acids. Trimming at V came to 1 base and at J to 7 bases, leaving 16 bases not matched to a gene.